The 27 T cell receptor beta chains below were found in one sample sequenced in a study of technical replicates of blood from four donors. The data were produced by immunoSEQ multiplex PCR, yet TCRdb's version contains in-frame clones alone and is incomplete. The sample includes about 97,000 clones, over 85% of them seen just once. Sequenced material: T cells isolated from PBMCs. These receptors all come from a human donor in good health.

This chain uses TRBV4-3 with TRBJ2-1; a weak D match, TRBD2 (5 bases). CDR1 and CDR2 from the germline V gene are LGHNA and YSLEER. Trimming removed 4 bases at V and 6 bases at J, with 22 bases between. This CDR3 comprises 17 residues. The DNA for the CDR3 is TGCGCCAGCAGCCCGATATTAGCGACTTCAGAGCTCAATGAGCAGTTCTTC. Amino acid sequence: CASSPILATSELNEQFF.

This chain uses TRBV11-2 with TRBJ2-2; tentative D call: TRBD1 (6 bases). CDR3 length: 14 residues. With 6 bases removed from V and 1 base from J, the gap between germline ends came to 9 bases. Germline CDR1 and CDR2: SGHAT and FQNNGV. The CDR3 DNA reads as TGTGCCAGCAGGCCGGACAGGAACACCGGGGAGCTGTTTTTT. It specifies CASRPDRNTGELFF.

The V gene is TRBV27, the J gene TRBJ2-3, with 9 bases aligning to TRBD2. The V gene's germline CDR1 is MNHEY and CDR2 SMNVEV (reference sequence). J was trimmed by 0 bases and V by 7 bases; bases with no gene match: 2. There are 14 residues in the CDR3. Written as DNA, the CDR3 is TGTGCCAGCAAAAGCGGGAGGAGCACAGATACGCAGTATTTT. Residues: CASKSGRSTDTQYF.

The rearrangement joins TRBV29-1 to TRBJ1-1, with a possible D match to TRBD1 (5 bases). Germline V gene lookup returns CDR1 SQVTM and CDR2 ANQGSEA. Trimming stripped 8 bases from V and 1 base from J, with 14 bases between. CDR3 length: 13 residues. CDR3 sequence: CSPRVGGNTEAFF. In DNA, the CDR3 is TGCAGCCCCCGGGTGGGGGGGAACACTGAAGCTTTCTTT. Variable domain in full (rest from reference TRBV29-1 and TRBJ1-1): SAVISQKPSRDICQRGTSLTIQCQVDSQVTMMFWYRQQPGQSLTLIATANQGSEATYESGFVIDKFPISRPNLTFSTLTVSNMSPEDSSIYLCSPRVGGNTEAFFGQGTRLTVV.

The CDR3 nucleotides read TGTGCCAGCAATCTACAGGGTAGCAATCAGCCCCAGCATTTT. It translates to CASNLQGSNQPQHF. The chain has TRBV2 and TRBJ1-5; D perhaps matches TRBD1 (6 bases). CDR1 SNHLY and CDR2 FYNNEI come from the germline V gene. V was shortened by 7 bases and J by 0 bases, with 10 bases between the two germline ends. The CDR3 has 14 residues.

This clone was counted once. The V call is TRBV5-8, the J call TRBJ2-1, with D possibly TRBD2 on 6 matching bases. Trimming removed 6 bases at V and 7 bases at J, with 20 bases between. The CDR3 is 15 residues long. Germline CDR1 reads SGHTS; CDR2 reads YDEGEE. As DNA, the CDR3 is TGTGCCAGCACCCCTTGGGGGAGGAAGGAGAATGAGCAGTTCTTC. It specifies CASTPWGRKENEQFF.

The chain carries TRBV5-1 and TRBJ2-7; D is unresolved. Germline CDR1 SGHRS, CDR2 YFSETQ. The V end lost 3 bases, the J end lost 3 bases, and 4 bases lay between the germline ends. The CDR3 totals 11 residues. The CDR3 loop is CASSSYYEQYF. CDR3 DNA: TGCGCCAGCAGCTCCTACTACGAGCAGTACTTC.

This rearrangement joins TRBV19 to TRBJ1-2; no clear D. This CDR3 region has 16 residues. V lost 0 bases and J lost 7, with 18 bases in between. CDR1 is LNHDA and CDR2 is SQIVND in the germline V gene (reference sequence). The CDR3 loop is CASSIDSLAAVTGYTF. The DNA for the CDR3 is TGTGCCAGTAGTATAGATTCCCTTGCCGCGGTAACTGGCTACACCTTC.

The CDR3 region is CASSSRGRTTEAFF. The DNA of the CDR3 is TGTGCCAGCAGTTCGCGGGGACGGACCACTGAAGCTTTCTTT. The V and J genes are TRBV6-5 and TRBJ1-1, with a tentative D call TRBD1 (5 bases). Germline loops: CDR1 MNHEY, CDR2 SVGAGI. The V and J ends lost 4 bases and 4 bases respectively, with 13 bases between them. The CDR3 has 14 amino acids.

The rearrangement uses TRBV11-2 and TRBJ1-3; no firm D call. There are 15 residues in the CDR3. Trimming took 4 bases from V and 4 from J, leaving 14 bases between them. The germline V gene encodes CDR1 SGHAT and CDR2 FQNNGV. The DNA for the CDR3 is TGTGCCAGCAGCTCAAGAGGGCCCAGGGGAAACACCATATATTTT. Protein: CASSSRGPRGNTIYF.

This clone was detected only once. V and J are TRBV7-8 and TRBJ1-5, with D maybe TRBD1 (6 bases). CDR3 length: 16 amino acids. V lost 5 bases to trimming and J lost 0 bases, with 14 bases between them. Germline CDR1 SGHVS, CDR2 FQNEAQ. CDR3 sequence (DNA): TGTGCCAGCAGCGCCTGGACAGTTCCTAGCAATCAGCCCCAGCATTTT. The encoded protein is CASSAWTVPSNQPQHF.

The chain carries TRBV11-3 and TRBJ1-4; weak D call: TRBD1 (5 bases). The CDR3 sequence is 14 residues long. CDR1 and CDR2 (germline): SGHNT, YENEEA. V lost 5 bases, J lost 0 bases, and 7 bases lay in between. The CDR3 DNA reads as TGTGCCAGCAGCATGACAGCAACTAATGAAAAACTGTTTTTT. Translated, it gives CASSMTATNEKLFF.

CDR3 bases: TGTGCCAGTAGAAGGGCTAGCGGCATCGAGCAGTACTTC. It translates to CASRRASGIEQYF. The chain has TRBV19 and TRBJ2-7; 7 bases align to TRBD2. This CDR3 region has 13 residues. V was pared by 6 bases and J by 6 bases, with 8 bases of the junction left unmatched. Germline V lookup: CDR1 LNHDA, CDR2 SQIVND (reference sequence).

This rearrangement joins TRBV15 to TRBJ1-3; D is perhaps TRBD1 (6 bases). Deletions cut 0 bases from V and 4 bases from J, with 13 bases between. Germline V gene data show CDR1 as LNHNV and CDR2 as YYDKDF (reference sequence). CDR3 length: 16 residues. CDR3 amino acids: CATSRERGQTGNTIYF. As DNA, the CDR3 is TGTGCCACCAGCAGAGAGCGGGGGCAGACGGGAAACACCATATATTTT. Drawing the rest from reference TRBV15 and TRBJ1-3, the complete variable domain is DAMVIQNPRYQVTQFGKPVTLSCSQTLNHNVMYWYQQKSSQAPKLLFHYYDKDFNNEADTPDNFQSRRPNTSFCFLDIRSPGLGDTAMYLCATSRERGQTGNTIYFGEGSWLTVV.

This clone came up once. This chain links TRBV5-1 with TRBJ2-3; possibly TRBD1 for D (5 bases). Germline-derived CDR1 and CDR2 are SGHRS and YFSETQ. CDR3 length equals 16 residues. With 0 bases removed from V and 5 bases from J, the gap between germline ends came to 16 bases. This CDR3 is CASSLVGPTTGDTQYF. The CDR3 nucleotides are TGCGCCAGCAGCTTGGTGGGTCCAACCACAGGAGATACGCAGTATTTT.

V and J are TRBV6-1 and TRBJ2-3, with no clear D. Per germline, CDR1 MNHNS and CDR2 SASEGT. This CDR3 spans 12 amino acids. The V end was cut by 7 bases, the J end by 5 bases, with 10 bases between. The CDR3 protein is CASTKRGDTQYF. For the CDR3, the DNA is TGTGCCAGCACTAAGAGAGGAGATACGCAGTATTTT.

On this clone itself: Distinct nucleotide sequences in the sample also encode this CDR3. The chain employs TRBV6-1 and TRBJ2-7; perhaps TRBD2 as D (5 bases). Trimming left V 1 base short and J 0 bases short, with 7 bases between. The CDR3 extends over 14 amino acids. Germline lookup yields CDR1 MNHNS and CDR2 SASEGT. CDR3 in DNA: TGTGCCAGCAGTGAAGGAGGGTTCTCCTACGAGCAGTACTTC. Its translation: CASSEGGFSYEQYF.

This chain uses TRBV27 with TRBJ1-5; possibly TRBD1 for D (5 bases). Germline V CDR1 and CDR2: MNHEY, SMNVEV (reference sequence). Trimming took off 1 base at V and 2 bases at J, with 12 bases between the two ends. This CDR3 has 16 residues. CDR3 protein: CASSLFTGEGNQPQHF. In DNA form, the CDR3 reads TGTGCCAGCAGTTTATTTACGGGGGAAGGCAATCAGCCCCAGCATTTT.

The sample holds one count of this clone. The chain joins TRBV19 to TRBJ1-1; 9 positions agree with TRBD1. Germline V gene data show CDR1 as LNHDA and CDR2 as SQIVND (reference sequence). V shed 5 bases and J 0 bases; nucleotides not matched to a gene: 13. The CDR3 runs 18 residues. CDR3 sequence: CASSATGGSRVMNTEAFF. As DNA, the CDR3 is TGTGCCAGTAGTGCAACAGGGGGCAGTAGGGTTATGAACACTGAAGCTTTCTTT.

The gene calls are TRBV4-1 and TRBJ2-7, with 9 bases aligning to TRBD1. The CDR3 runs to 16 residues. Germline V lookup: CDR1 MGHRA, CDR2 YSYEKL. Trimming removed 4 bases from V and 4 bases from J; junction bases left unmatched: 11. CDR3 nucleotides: TGCGCCAGCAGCCCGTCGGGGGGACAGGGCCAGTACGAGCAGTACTTC. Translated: CASSPSGGQGQYEQYF.

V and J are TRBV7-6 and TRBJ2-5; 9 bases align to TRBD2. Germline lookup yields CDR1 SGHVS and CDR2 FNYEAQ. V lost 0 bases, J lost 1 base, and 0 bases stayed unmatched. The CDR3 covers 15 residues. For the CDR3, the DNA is TGTGCCAGCAGCTTAGCTAGCGGGAGCCAAGAGACCCAGTACTTC. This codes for CASSLASGSQETQYF.

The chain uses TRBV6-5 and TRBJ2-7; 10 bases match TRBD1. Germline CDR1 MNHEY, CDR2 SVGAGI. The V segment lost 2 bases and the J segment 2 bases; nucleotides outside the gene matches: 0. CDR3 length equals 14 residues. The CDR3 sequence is CASSYGTGAYEQYF. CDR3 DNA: TGTGCCAGCAGTTACGGGACAGGGGCCTACGAGCAGTACTTC.

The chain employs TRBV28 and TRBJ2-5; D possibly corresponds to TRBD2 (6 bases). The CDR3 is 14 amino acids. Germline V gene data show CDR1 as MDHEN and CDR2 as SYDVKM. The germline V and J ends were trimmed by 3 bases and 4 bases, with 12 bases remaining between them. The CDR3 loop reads CASSLGGLPETQYF. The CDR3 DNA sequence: TGTGCCAGCAGTTTGGGGGGACTTCCAGAGACCCAGTACTTC.

The CDR3 region is CASSVGDWDQPQHF. The CDR3 nucleotides are TGTGCCAGCAGCGTAGGGGACTGGGATCAGCCCCAGCATTTT. The chain couples TRBV9 to TRBJ1-5; TRBD1 might be the D (5 bases). The CDR3 runs 14 residues. The V end lost 0 bases, the J end lost 5 bases, and 9 bases lay between the germline ends. CDR1 and CDR2 (germline): SGDLS, YYNGEE. Supplemented by reference TRBV9 and TRBJ1-5, the full variable domain reads DSGVTQTPKHLITATGQRVTLRCSPRSGDLSVYWYQQSLDQGLQFLIQYYNGEERAKGNILERFSAQQFPDLHSELNLSSLELGDSALYFCASSVGDWDQPQHFGDGTRLSIL.

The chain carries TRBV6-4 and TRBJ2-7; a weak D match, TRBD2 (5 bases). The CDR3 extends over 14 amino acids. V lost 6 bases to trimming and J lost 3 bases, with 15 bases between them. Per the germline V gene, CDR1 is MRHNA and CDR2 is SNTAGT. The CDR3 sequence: CASSVDGNHYEQYF. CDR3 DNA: TGTGCCAGCAGCGTAGACGGGAATCACTACGAGCAGTACTTC.

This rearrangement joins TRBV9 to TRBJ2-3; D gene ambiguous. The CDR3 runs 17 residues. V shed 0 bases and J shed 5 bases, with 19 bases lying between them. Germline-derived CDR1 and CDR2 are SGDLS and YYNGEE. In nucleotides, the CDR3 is TGTGCCAGCAGCGTAGCTATCCGGCGGTACCCTCTAGATACGCAGTATTTT. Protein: CASSVAIRRYPLDTQYF.

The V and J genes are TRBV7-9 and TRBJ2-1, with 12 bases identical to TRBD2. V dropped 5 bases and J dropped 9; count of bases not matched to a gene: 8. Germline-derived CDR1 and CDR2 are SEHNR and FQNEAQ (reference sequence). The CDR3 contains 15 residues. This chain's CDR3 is CASSQTSGSFIEQFF. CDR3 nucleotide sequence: TGTGCCAGCAGCCAGACTAGCGGGAGCTTTATTGAGCAGTTCTTC.